The 19 T cell receptor beta chains in this list originate from one sample, sequenced in a study of a mutant IDH1 vaccine in newly diagnosed glioma. These TCRs' antigens remain unknown. Stated time point: week 23, last vaccination. In every dose of vaccine, 300 ug of mutant IDH1 20-mer peptide was given alongside topical imiquimod. Clones were sequenced by immunoSEQ multiplex PCR, and TCRdb holds only the in-frame ones, with some missing. This table holds around 54,000 clones, 75% to 90% found once. Sequencing used PBMCs, obtained from a glioma patient whose treatment included an IDH1 peptide vaccine. The receptors derive from a man aged 40-50 years with glioma.

This clone was counted many times. V is TRBV2 and J is TRBJ2-3; D tentatively fits TRBD1 or TRBD2 (5 bases each). V was cut by 10 bases and J by 3 bases, with 17 bases left in between. This CDR3 has 14 residues. In germline, CDR1 is SNHLY, CDR2 FYNNEI. CDR3 coding DNA: TGTGCCACCTCCCGGGACGGAGGAACAGATACGCAGTATTTT. Translating it yields CATSRDGGTDTQYF.

This clone was observed a few times. This chain connects TRBV29-1 to TRBJ2-1, with 9 bases matching TRBD2. The CDR3 runs 15 residues. Losses at the gene ends were 3 bases for V and 4 bases for J; bases not matched to a gene: 7. Germline V gives CDR1 SQVTM, CDR2 ANQGSEA. The CDR3 reads CSVDSSGMIYNEQFF. The CDR3 DNA is TGCAGCGTTGATTCTAGCGGGATGATTTACAATGAGCAGTTCTTC.

CDR3 residues: CASSLVAGPYNEQFF. DNA for the CDR3: TGCGCCAGCAGCTTGGTGGCAGGGCCCTACAATGAGCAGTTCTTC. The chain is built from TRBV5-1 and TRBJ2-1; D is possibly TRBD1 (5 bases). Per germline, CDR1 SGHRS and CDR2 YFSETQ. V was clipped by 0 bases and J by 2 bases, with 9 bases between them. The CDR3 loop spans 15 amino acids.

The V and J genes are TRBV19 and TRBJ1-3; D is possibly TRBD1 (5 bases). Trimming left V 2 bases short and J 1 base short, with 12 bases between. The CDR3 spans 16 residues. Germline CDR1 is LNHDA and CDR2 is SQIVND (reference sequence). The CDR3 DNA follows: TGTGCCAGTAGTATACCGACAGTTCGATCTGGAAACACCATATATTTT. As protein: CASSIPTVRSGNTIYF.

This chain joins TRBV11-3 and TRBJ1-1; no clear D gene. The CDR3 sequence is 13 residues long. CDR1 and CDR2 from the germline V gene are SGHNT and YENEEA. Trimming pared 5 bases from V and 2 bases from J, leaving 9 bases between. The CDR3 sequence: CASSVNRNTEAFF. The DNA for the CDR3 is TGTGCCAGCAGCGTCAACAGAAACACTGAAGCTTTCTTT.

This clone was observed a single time. The chain is built from TRBV5-1 and TRBJ2-1; unclear D gene. This CDR3 is 14 amino acids long. V lost 0 bases, J lost 8 bases, and 12 bases lay in between. The germline V gene has CDR1 SGHRS and CDR2 YFSETQ. This CDR3 reads CASSLEGFWDEQFF. The CDR3 bases are TGCGCCAGCAGCTTGGAAGGTTTTTGGGATGAGCAGTTCTTC.

The genes are TRBV4-2 and TRBJ2-1; 7 nucleotides agree with TRBD2. From germline, CDR1 is LGHNA and CDR2 YNFKEQ. V lost 4 bases, J lost 6 bases, and 6 bases stayed unmatched. This CDR3 contains 14 residues. In DNA, the CDR3 is TGTGCCAGCAGCCCCCCGGGGGAGGGCAATGAGCAGTTCTTC. It translates to CASSPPGEGNEQFF.

V and J are TRBV19 and TRBJ1-1; possibly TRBD1 for D (6 bases). This CDR3 is 17 amino acids long. Trimming took 7 bases from V and 0 from J, leaving 21 bases between them. Germline V gives CDR1 LNHDA, CDR2 SQIVND (reference sequence). The CDR3: CASTPRSGAGVNTEAFF. In DNA form, the CDR3 reads TGTGCCAGTACCCCGCGGTCAGGGGCGGGGGTGAACACTGAAGCTTTCTTT.

The chain has TRBV4-1 and TRBJ1-2, with D hard to call. This CDR3 is built from 15 residues. Deletions cut 1 base from V and 1 base from J, with 10 bases between. Per the germline V gene, CDR1 is MGHRA and CDR2 is YSYEKL. CDR3 amino acids: CASSQAGVINYGYTF. The DNA of the CDR3 is TGCGCCAGCAGCCAAGCCGGGGTCATTAACTATGGCTACACCTTC.

The chain carries TRBV13 and TRBJ2-7, with D possibly TRBD1 on 5 matching bases. CDR3 length: 12 residues. Trimming cost V 2 bases and J 6 bases, with 8 bases left between them. Germline values: CDR1 PRHDT, CDR2 FYEKMQ (reference sequence). The CDR3 DNA sequence: TGTGCCAGCAGCTTAAAGGGGCGCGAGCAGTACTTC. This translates into CASSLKGREQYF.

The genes are TRBV5-1 and TRBJ2-7; 9 bases line up with TRBD1. The CDR3 spans 14 residues. Germline V gene sequence: CDR1 SGHRS, CDR2 YFSETQ. J was trimmed by 4 bases and V by 7 bases; bases with no gene match: 9. CDR3 loop: CASHDGQGTYEQYF. The CDR3 coding sequence is TGCGCCAGCCACGATGGACAGGGGACGTACGAGCAGTACTTC.

This rearrangement joins TRBV15 to TRBJ2-1; 7 nucleotides align to TRBD1. V lost 0 bases to trimming and J lost 6 bases; unmatched junction nucleotides: 5. The CDR3 has 15 residues. Germline CDR1 is LNHNV and CDR2 is YYDKDF (reference sequence). As DNA, the CDR3 is TGTGCCACCAGCAGAGATGAGACAGGGAGCAATGAGCAGTTCTTC. This encodes CATSRDETGSNEQFF.

This clone was observed a single time. The genes are TRBV6-5 and TRBJ1-1; D is uncertain. Trimming removed 4 bases at V and 0 bases at J, with 9 bases between. The germline CDR1 and CDR2 sequences are MNHEY and SVGAGI. This CDR3 is 14 amino acids long. Here the CDR3 reads CASSLRPMNTEAFF. The CDR3 DNA sequence: TGTGCCAGCAGTTTACGCCCCATGAACACTGAAGCTTTCTTT.

The V gene is TRBV13, the J gene TRBJ1-5; 12 bases fit TRBD1. With 5 bases clipped from V and 10 bases from J, the junction kept 12 bases outside the gene matches. The CDR3 covers 16 residues. Per the germline V gene, CDR1 is PRHDT and CDR2 is FYEKMQ (reference sequence). CDR3 DNA: TGTGCCAGCAGCGAGGGGGGACAGGGGGCTTTGGGCCCCCAGCATTTT. Its protein product is CASSEGGQGALGPQHF.

This sequence joins TRBV6-5 and TRBJ2-1; D is unclear. V lost 7 bases, J lost 5 bases, and 9 bases lay in between. The CDR3 consists of 12 residues. Germline CDR1 MNHEY, CDR2 SVGAGI. This chain's CDR3 is CASIELNNEQFF. Written as DNA, the CDR3 is TGTGCCAGCATCGAGCTAAACAATGAGCAGTTCTTC.

The chain is built from TRBV7-9 and TRBJ1-1; D ambiguous. Trimming left V 6 bases short and J 3 bases short, with 17 bases between. CDR3 length: 15 amino acids. Germline V gene sequence: CDR1 SEHNR, CDR2 FQNEAQ (reference sequence). This chain's CDR3 is CASSWGEAGDTEAFF. The CDR3 region has the DNA TGTGCCAGCAGTTGGGGTGAGGCTGGTGACACTGAAGCTTTCTTT.

The J gene is TRBJ2-1, the V gene TRBV7-8; D ambiguous. V was clipped by 2 bases and J by 10 bases, with 6 bases between them. The CDR3 sequence is 11 residues long. CDR1 is SGHVS and CDR2 is FQNEAQ in the germline V gene. CDR3 in amino acids: CASSLLREQFF. The CDR3 bases are TGTGCCAGCAGCTTACTTCGGGAGCAGTTCTTC.

In its sample, this clone was seen a few times. The CDR3, as DNA: TGTGCCAGCAGTTTATCGTTTGCAGGGTATTATGGCTACACCTTC. Translation gives CASSLSFAGYYGYTF. The chain carries TRBV27 and TRBJ1-2; D is possibly TRBD1 (5 bases). Germline V gene data show CDR1 as MNHEY and CDR2 as SMNVEV (reference sequence). V was trimmed by 0 bases and J by 5 bases, leaving 13 bases between them. This CDR3 comprises 15 residues.

In its sample, this clone was seen once. This chain links TRBV4-3 with TRBJ2-1; TRBD2 matches at 12 bases. CDR3 length: 18 amino acids. V lost 5 bases and J lost 1; bases outside the gene matches: 9. CDR1 and CDR2 from the germline V gene are LGHNA and YSLEER. CDR3 sequence reads: CASSSGLAGMASYNEQFF. DNA of the CDR3: TGCGCCAGCAGCAGCGGACTAGCGGGAATGGCTTCCTACAATGAGCAGTTCTTC.